These T cell receptor beta chains were read from a single sample in a study of CD8+CD57+ T cells in acquired aplastic anemia. TCRdb used MiXCR to reprocess the reads, holding one entry per CDR3 protein. The table lists fewer than 250,000 distinct CDR3 sequences, around 50% of them singletons. Sequenced material: sorted CD4+, CD8+, or CD8+CD57+ T cells (not recorded which) from PBMCs. The receptors were gathered from a human donor in good health, serving as a control. CDR3s include the opening cysteine and the closing phenylalanine or tryptophan. Each record gives: V gene, CDR3 protein.

TRBV11-2 CASSLQDNEQLF
TRBV20-1 CSARGSGRGDTEAFF
TRBV27 CASTPNGKNTEAFF
TRBV10-3 CAISRDSAGYTF
TRBV19 CASWDGETNYGYTF
TRBV11-1 CASSLDEGRNTEAFF
TRBV29-1 CSAGTGTSGYNEQFF
TRBV20-1 CSARDRGNSPLHF
TRBV2 CASQDRGGQPQHF
TRBV24-1 CATSSMGQMTQYF
TRBV24-1 CAISMVKGDTEAFF
TRBV24-1 CATSDLWTGRYNSPLHF
TRBV14 CASSQTALAGGPYQETQYF
TRBV28 CASSLVTTGPLEAFF
TRBV6-1 CASSEGGAWVF
TRBV9 CASSVGRRGPGVNGYTF
TRBV20-1 CSALSGESFYEQYF
TRBV5-5 CASSFGGTGGRLHTF
TRBV5-4 CASSLGQARIQAFF
TRBV20-1 CSARDRPSGAYEQYF
TRBV9 CASSFDRGGYTF
TRBV20-1 CSATYHVADSYTDTQYF
TRBV10-3 CATNGLTENTEAFF
TRBV19 CASSPGLAGGLRDTQYF
TRBV27 CASSSRPGLDYEQYF
TRBV29-1 CSVGPGGDTGHEGYTF
TRBV12-3/TRBV12-4 CASRKSGIGYEQYF
TRBV25-1 CASSGGQGGVHYEQYF
TRBV24-1 CATSAPLGTSGELFF
TRBV6-5 CASSYSGNMNTEAFF
TRBV15 CATSRDALCSNQPQHF
TRBV20-1 CSAPRLAGVKEQFF
TRBV12-3/TRBV12-4 CATLDRLAGAANTGEPFF
TRBV7-2 CASTLQETQYF
TRBV4-3 CASSQANQETQYF
TRBV10-2 CASNAGTGSSYNEQFF
TRBV2 CASSAGDGYTDTQYF
TRBV2 CASSLLTGGSRNIQYF
TRBV12-3/TRBV12-4 CASSQLGAPSYNEQFF
TRBV2 CASSLGGGRWYEQYF
TRBV10-3 CAIAGTSGGAGEQYF
TRBV3-1 CASSQWASGGLGGTDTQYF
TRBV7-2 CASSLSSGGAVADTQYF
TRBV7-9 CASSLGPGRNEQYF
TRBV7-9 CASSLGTANSPLHF
TRBV20-1 CSARDPGGRGDTQYF
TRBV2 CASSRDRGTDTQYF
TRBV10-3 CAISEAGTGVGYTF
TRBV2 CASRAGTGDNSPLHF
TRBV29-1 CSVEGDIGQPQHF
TRBV12-3/TRBV12-4 CASSIVVLEQYF
TRBV6-1 CASSDSTGGSGTDTQYF
TRBV19 CASTLDRGYGYTF